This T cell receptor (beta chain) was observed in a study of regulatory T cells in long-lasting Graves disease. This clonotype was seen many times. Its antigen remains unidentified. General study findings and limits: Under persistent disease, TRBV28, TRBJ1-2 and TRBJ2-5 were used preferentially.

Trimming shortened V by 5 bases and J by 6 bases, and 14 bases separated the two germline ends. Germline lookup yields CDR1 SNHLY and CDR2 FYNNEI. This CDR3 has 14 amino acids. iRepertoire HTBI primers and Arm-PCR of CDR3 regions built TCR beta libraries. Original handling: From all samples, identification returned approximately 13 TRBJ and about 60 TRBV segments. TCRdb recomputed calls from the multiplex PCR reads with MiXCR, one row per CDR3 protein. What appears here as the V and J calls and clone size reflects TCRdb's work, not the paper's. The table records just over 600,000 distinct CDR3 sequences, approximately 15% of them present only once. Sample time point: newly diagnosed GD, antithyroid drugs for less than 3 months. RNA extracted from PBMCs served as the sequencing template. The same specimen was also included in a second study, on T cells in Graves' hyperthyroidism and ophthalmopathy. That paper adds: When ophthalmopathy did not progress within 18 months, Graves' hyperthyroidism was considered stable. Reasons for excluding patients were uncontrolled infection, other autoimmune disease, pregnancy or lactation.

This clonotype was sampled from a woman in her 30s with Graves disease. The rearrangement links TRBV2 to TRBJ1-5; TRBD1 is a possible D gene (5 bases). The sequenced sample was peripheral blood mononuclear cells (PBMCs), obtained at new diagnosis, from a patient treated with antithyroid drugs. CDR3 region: CASSPGRRGQPQHF. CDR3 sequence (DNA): TGTGCCAGCAGTCCTGGACGGAGGGGTCAGCCCCAGCATTTT. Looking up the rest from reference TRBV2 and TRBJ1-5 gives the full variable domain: EPEVTQTPSHQVTQMGQEVILRCVPISNHLYFYWYRQILGQKVEFLVSFYNNEISEKSEIFDDQFSVERPDGSNFTLKIRSTKLEDSAMYFCASSPGRRGQPQHFGDGTRLSIL.